These 12 T cell receptor beta chains came from one sample sequenced in a study of T cell changes during pregnancy in multiple sclerosis. Sequencing used immunoSEQ multiplex PCR; TCRdb keeps in-frame clones, though not all of them. The top ten hold less than 2% of the sample, which has under 110,000 clones, roughly nine tenths seen once. The source material was peripheral blood, sampled before pregnancy. The receptors come from a female donor with multiple sclerosis, enrolled in a pregnancy study.

The chain employs TRBV27 and TRBJ2-2, with 11 bases fitting TRBD2. The ends lost 5 bases at V and 4 bases at J; junction bases unmatched: 6. CDR3 size: 16 residues. Germline V gene sequence: CDR1 MNHEY, CDR2 SMNVEV (reference sequence). In DNA, the CDR3 is TGTGCCAGCAGTCCCTTAGCGGGAGGGACCACCGGGGAGCTGTTTTTT. Its translation: CASSPLAGGTTGELFF.

This clone was counted once. The chain combines TRBV11-3 with TRBJ2-2, with 10 bases identical to TRBD1. Germline values: CDR1 SGHNT, CDR2 YENEEA. This CDR3 comprises 16 residues. The trim removed 1 base at V and 4 bases at J, leaving 3 bases unmatched. This CDR3 reads CASSLGQGASTGELFF. The DNA for the CDR3 is TGTGCCAGCAGCTTAGGACAGGGGGCTTCCACCGGGGAGCTGTTTTTT.

This clone has just a few counts. V and J are TRBV7-9 and TRBJ2-5; TRBD1 aligns across 7 bases. Germline CDR1 SEHNR, CDR2 FQNEAQ (reference sequence). Trimming at V came to 2 bases and at J to 3 bases, leaving 3 bases not matched to a gene. The CDR3 is made up of 14 amino acids. DNA for the CDR3: TGTGCCAGCAGCTTACGACAGGGTGAAGAGACCCAGTACTTC. It codes for CASSLRQGEETQYF.

This chain joins TRBV19 and TRBJ1-5; 8 nucleotides line up with TRBD1. The CDR3 contains 16 residues. V was clipped by 5 bases and J by 4 bases; unmatched bases: 10. CDR1 is LNHDA and CDR2 is SQIVND in the germline V gene (reference sequence). This chain's CDR3 is CASSWGTGRDNQPQHF. CDR3 nucleotides: TGTGCCAGTAGTTGGGGGACAGGCCGTGATAATCAGCCCCAGCATTTT.

The chain has TRBV4-3 and TRBJ2-1, with TRBD2 as a possible D gene (6 bases). V was cut by 0 bases and J by 0 bases, with 12 bases left in between. Germline values: CDR1 LGHNA, CDR2 YSLEER. CDR3 size: 17 residues. CDR3 DNA sequence: TGCGCCAGCAGCCAAGATTGGGGGGACGGCTCCTACAATGAGCAGTTCTTC. Its protein product is CASSQDWGDGSYNEQFF.

The rearrangement joins TRBV2 to TRBJ1-2; 8 bases are shared with TRBD1. Trimming took 1 base from V and 7 from J; bases not matched to a gene: 8. Germline V lookup: CDR1 SNHLY, CDR2 FYNNEI. The CDR3 runs 15 residues. CDR3 sequence: CASSEVRGQGAGYTF. The DNA of the CDR3 is TGTGCCAGCAGTGAAGTGAGGGGGCAGGGGGCTGGCTACACCTTC.

This clone was recorded only once. The CDR3 protein is CASSLLRDTGIYEQYF. CDR3 coding DNA: TGTGCCAGCAGTTTACTTCGGGACACCGGTATATACGAGCAGTACTTC. The rearrangement links TRBV27 to TRBJ2-7, with D perhaps matching TRBD1 (6 bases). V dropped 2 bases and J dropped 4 bases, with 18 bases sitting between them. The CDR3 consists of 16 residues. Germline CDR1 reads MNHEY; CDR2 reads SMNVEV (reference sequence).

The CDR3 region has the DNA TGTGCCAGCAGTTCTGGACAGCTGAACACTGAAGCTTTCTTT. Translating it yields CASSSGQLNTEAFF. The rearrangement uses TRBV6-5 and TRBJ1-1; D possibly corresponds to TRBD1 (6 bases). Deletions cut 4 bases from V and 0 bases from J, with 9 bases between. Germline assignment: CDR1 MNHEY and CDR2 SVGAGI. The CDR3 is 14 residues long.

The rearrangement joins TRBV7-9 to TRBJ2-1; a possible D gene is TRBD2 (7 bases). There are 15 residues in the CDR3. Germline assignment: CDR1 SEHNR and CDR2 FQNEAQ (reference sequence). V was cut by 5 bases and J by 3 bases, with 14 bases left in between. For the CDR3, the DNA is TGTGCCAGCAGCCCAGGAAGGGGGGGCTACAATGAGCAGTTCTTC. It translates to CASSPGRGGYNEQFF.

CDR3 region: CASNPRGVETEAFF. CDR3 sequence (DNA): TGTGCCAGCAACCCCCGGGGGGTGGAAACTGAAGCTTTCTTT. This chain connects TRBV27 to TRBJ1-1; D might be TRBD1 (5 bases). The CDR3 is made up of 14 amino acids. Trimming removed 7 bases at V and 5 bases at J, with 17 bases between. CDR1 is MNHEY, CDR2 SMNVEV, per germline (reference sequence).

This clone was detected once. The CDR3 sequence is CASSVFDRGADTQYF. In DNA form, the CDR3 reads TGTGCCAGCAGCGTATTCGACAGGGGTGCAGATACGCAGTATTTT. The chain recombines TRBV9 with TRBJ2-3; 8 positions match TRBD1. Germline CDR1 reads SGDLS; CDR2 reads YYNGEE. J lost 4 bases, V lost 1 base, and 5 bases had no gene match. The length of the CDR3 is 15 residues.

This clone came up once. The gene calls are TRBV5-5 and TRBJ2-7; the D gene is possibly TRBD2 (5 bases). This CDR3 region has 14 residues. Germline V gene lookup returns CDR1 SGHKS and CDR2 YYEKEE (reference sequence). Trimming removed 0 bases at V and 6 bases at J, with 13 bases between. This chain's CDR3 is CASSLVGRATEQYF. Here the CDR3 DNA reads TGTGCCAGCAGCTTGGTTGGGCGGGCAACCGAGCAGTACTTC.